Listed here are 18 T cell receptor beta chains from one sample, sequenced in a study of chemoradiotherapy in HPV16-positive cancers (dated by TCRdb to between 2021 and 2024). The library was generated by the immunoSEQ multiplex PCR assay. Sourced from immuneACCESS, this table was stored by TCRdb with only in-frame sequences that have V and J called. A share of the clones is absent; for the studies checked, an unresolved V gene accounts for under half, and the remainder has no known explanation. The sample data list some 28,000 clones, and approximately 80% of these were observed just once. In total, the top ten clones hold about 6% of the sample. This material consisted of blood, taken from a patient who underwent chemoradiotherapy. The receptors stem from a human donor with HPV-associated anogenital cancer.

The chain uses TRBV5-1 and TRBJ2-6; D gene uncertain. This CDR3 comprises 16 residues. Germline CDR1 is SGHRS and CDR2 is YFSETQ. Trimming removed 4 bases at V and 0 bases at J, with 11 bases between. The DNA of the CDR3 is TGCGCCAGCAGCCAGGACGGAGACTCTGGGGCCAACGTCCTGACTTTC. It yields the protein CASSQDGDSGANVLTF.

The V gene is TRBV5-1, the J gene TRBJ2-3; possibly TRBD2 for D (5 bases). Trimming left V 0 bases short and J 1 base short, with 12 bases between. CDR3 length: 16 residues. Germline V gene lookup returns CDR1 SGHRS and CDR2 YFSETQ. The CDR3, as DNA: TGCGCCAGCAGCTTGGTGTCCGGGGTCGGCACAGATACGCAGTATTTT. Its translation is CASSLVSGVGTDTQYF.

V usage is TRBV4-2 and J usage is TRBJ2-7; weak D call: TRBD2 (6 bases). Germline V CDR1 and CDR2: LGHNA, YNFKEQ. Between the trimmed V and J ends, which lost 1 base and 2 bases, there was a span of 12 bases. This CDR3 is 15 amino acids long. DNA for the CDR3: TGTGCCAGCAGCCAAGCCTCCGGGGGAGCCTACGAGCAGTACTTC. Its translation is CASSQASGGAYEQYF.

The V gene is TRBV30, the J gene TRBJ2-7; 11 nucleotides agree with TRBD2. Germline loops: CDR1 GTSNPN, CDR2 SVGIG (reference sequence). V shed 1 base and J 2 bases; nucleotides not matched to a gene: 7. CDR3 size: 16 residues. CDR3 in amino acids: CAWSAFGTSGAYEQYF. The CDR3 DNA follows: TGTGCCTGGAGTGCTTTCGGGACTAGCGGAGCCTACGAGCAGTACTTC.

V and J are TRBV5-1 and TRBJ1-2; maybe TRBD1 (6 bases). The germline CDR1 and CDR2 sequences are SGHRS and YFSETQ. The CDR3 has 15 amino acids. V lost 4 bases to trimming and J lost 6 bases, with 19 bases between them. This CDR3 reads CASSGTQGTSHGYTF. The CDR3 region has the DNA TGCGCCAGCAGCGGAACACAGGGAACAAGTCATGGCTACACCTTC.

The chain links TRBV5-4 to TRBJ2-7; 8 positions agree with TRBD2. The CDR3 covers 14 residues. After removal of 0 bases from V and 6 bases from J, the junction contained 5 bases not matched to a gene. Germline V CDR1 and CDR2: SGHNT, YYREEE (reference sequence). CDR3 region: CASSLEVTSVEQYF. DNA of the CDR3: TGTGCCAGCAGCTTGGAGGTGACTAGCGTCGAGCAGTACTTC.

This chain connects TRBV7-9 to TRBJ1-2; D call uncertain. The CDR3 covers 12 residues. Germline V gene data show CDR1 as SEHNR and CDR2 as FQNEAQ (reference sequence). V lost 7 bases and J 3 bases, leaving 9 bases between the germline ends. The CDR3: CASIETYYGYTF. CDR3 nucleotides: TGTGCCAGCATCGAGACCTACTATGGCTACACCTTC.

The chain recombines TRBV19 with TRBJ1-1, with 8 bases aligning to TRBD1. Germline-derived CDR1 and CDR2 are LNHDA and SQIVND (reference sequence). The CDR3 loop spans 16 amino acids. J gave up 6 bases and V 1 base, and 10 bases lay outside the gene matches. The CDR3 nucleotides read TGTGCCAGTAGTATAGCTCTGCGGACAGGGTCCCCTGAAGCTTTCTTT. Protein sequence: CASSIALRTGSPEAFF.

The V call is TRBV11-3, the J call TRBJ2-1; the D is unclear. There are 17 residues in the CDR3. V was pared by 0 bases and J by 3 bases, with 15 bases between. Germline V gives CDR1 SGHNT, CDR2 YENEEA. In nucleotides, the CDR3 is TGTGCCAGCAGCTTAGATCCCCCGAGCTTTCGCTACAATGAGCAGTTCTTC. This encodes CASSLDPPSFRYNEQFF.

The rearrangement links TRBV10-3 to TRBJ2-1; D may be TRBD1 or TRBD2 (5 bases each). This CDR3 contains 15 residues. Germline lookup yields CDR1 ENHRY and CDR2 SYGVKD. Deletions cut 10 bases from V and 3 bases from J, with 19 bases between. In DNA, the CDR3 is TGTGCCACTCAGACCGGGACCGAGAGCTACAATGAGCAGTTCTTC. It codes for CATQTGTESYNEQFF.

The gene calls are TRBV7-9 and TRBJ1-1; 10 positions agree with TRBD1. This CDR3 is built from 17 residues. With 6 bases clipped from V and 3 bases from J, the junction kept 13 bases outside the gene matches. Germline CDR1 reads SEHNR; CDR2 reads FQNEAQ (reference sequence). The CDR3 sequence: CASRHGQGGFPDTEAFF. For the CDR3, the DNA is TGTGCCAGCAGGCATGGACAGGGGGGTTTTCCGGACACTGAAGCTTTCTTT.

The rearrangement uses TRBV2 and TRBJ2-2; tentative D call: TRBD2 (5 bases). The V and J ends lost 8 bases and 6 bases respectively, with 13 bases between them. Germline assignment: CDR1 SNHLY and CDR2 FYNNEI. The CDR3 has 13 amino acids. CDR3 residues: CASSGSVPGELFF. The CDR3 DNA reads TGTGCCAGCTCGGGGTCGGTCCCCGGGGAGCTGTTTTTT.

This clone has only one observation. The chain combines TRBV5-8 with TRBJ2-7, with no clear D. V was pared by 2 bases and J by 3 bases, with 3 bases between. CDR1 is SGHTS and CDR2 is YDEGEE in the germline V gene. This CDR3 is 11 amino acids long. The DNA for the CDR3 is TGTGCCAGCAGCTTCATCTACGAGCAGTACGTC. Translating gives CASSFIYEQYV.

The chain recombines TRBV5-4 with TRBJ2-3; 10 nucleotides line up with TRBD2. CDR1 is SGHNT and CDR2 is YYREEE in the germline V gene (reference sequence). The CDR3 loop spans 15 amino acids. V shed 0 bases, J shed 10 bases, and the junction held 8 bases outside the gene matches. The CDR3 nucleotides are TGTGCCAGCAGCTTGGCAGAGCGGGGGGGGGACCCGCAGTATTTT. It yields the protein CASSLAERGGDPQYF.

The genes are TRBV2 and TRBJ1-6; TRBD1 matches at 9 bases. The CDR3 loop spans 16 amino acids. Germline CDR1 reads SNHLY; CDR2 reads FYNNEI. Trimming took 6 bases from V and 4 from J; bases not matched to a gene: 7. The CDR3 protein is CASSSGQGGYNSPLHF. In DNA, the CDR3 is TGTGCCAGCAGCTCGGGACAGGGCGGTTATAATTCACCCCTCCACTTT.

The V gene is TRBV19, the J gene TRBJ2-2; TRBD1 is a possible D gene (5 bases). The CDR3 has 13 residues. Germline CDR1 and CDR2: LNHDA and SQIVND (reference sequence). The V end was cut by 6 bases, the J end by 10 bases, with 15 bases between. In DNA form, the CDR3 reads TGTGCCAGTAGCAACCGTGGGGCGGCGGAGCTGTTTTTT. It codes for CASSNRGAAELFF.

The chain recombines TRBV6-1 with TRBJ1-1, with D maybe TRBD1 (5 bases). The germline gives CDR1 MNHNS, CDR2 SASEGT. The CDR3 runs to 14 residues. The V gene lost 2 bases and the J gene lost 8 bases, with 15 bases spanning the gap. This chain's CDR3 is CASSESRAGQEAFF. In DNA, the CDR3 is TGTGCCAGCAGTGAATCCCGGGCAGGACAAGAAGCTTTCTTT.

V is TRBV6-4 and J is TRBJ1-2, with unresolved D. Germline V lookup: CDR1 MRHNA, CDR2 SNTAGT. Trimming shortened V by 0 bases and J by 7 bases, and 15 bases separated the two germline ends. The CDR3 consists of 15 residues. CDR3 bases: TGTGCCAGCAGTGACTCGGTTGGGGTTGGTAGTGGCTACACCTTC. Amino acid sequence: CASSDSVGVGSGYTF.